One sample yielded the 6 T cell receptor beta chains listed below, sequenced in a study of blood T cell repertoires in COVID-19. Produced via immunoSEQ multiplex PCR; TCRdb's table is partial and in-frame only. In the table there are 100,000 to 120,000 clones, approximately 65% of which are singletons. The sequencing sample was made of peripheral blood. The origin of the receptors is a woman aged 60-75 years with acute or convalescent COVID-19.

V is TRBV23-1 and J is TRBJ1-5, with D uncertain. TRBV23-1 is recorded as an ORF, its role being uncertain. Trimming left V 4 bases short and J 2 bases short, with 9 bases between. CDR3 length: 14 residues. The CDR3 loop is CASSPPRGNQPQHF. CDR3 nucleotides: TGCGCCAGCAGTCCCCCGCGGGGCAATCAGCCCCAGCATTTT.

The rearrangement joins TRBV4-1 to TRBJ2-7; the match to TRBD2 covers 9 bases. Germline CDR1 is MGHRA and CDR2 is YSYEKL. V lost 1 base to trimming and J lost 5 bases; unmatched junction nucleotides: 6. The CDR3 spans 15 residues. CDR3 nucleotides: TGCGCCAGCAGCCAAGGCGGGACTAGCTTCGACGAGCAGTACTTC. Translating it yields CASSQGGTSFDEQYF.

The V gene is TRBV19, the J gene TRBJ2-7, with 7 bases identical to TRBD2. CDR1 and CDR2 from the germline V gene are LNHDA and SQIVND (reference sequence). This CDR3 has 15 amino acids. With V trimmed by 4 bases and J by 0 bases, 6 bases remained unmatched. The CDR3 nucleotides are TGTGCCAGTAGTACCGCCGGGAGGTACTCCTACGAGCAGTACTTC. Amino acid sequence: CASSTAGRYSYEQYF.

The J gene is TRBJ2-2, the V gene TRBV5-6; D unclear. CDR1 is SGHDT, CDR2 YYEEEE, per germline. The V end was cut by 4 bases, the J end by 6 bases, with 13 bases between. The CDR3 loop spans 14 amino acids. CDR3: CASSLLIPAGELFF. The CDR3 coding sequence is TGTGCCAGCAGCCTTCTCATCCCGGCCGGGGAGCTGTTTTTT.

DNA for the CDR3: TGTGCCAGCAGTGTGGAGCAGGGGTCGCAAGAGACCCAGTACTTC. Translated, it gives CASSVEQGSQETQYF. The genes are TRBV2 and TRBJ2-5; maybe TRBD1 (6 bases). CDR3 length: 15 amino acids. Deletions cut 4 bases from V and 2 bases from J, with 14 bases between. Germline V gives CDR1 SNHLY, CDR2 FYNNEI. Combining the CDR3 with reference TRBV2 and TRBJ2-5 gives the whole variable domain EPEVTQTPSHQVTQMGQEVILRCVPISNHLYFYWYRQILGQKVEFLVSFYNNEISEKSEIFDDQFSVERPDGSNFTLKIRSTKLEDSAMYFCASSVEQGSQETQYFGPGTRLLVL.

CDR3 DNA sequence: TGTGCCAGCAGCTTAGGGAGGGGAGTGGGTGAAAAACTGTTTTTT. Translated, it gives CASSLGRGVGEKLFF. This sequence joins TRBV7-2 and TRBJ1-4; the D gene is possibly TRBD1 (5 bases). V lost 1 base and J lost 7, with 13 bases in between. Germline lookup yields CDR1 SGHTA and CDR2 FQGNSA. The CDR3 has 15 residues. The full variable domain, in which reference TRBV7-2 and TRBJ1-4 provide the parts outside the CDR3, is GAGVSQSPSNKVTEKGKDVELRCDPISGHTALYWYRQSLGQGLEFLIYFQGNSAPDKSGLPSDRFSAERTGGSVSTLTIQRTQQEDSAVYLCASSLGRGVGEKLFFGSGTQLSVL.